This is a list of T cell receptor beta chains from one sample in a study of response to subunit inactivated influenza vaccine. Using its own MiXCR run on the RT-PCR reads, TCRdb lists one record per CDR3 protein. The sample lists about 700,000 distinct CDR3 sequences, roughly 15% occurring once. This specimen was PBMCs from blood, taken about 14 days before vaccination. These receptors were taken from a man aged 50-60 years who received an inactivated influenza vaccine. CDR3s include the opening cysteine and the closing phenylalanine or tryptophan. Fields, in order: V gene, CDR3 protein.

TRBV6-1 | CASRLSGTFSDGYTF
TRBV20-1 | CSADSDSDPYEQYF
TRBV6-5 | CASSYSGGRLPEQYF
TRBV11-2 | CASSPFREVSSTDTQYF
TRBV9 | CASSVRTGEDIQYF
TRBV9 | CASSVALSGEQYF
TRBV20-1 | CSAPRDRVYNEQFF
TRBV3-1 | CASSLGTVPYGYTF
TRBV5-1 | CASSLGTGQTDTQYF
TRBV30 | CAWSRDRGADTQYF
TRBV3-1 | CASSFLQGNTEAFF
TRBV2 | CASSIAGGSYEQYF
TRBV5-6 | CASSFTGVIGELFF
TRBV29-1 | CSVETGGLQETQYF
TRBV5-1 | CASSPNDRNTGELFF
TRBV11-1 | CASSLEGLTDTQYF
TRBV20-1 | CSARELRDSTETQYF
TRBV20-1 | CSAKGQNTEAFF
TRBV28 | CASGRGLDSYNEQFF
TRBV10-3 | CAISEGTGGIQPQHF
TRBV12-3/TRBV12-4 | CASSLDRGHGYTF
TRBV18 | CASSPPNPRGYTF